This T cell receptor (beta chain) comes out of a study of low-dose radiotherapy and immunotherapy resistance in tumors. Looking at the study overall: A total of 13 Gy over 26 weeks was given to Cohort 2 as 1 Gy per fraction every two weeks. Patients' oral aspirin dose was 300 mg daily across four cycles from cycle 1 day 1.

As to time point: after trial treatment. Treatment meaning: LDRT plus nivolumab, ipilimumab, low-dose cyclophosphamide and aspirin (RACIN trial). This clonotype occurred many times. Alpha and beta chains were covered, as first-strand cDNA relied on TRAV- and TRBV-specific primers. With a constant-region primer and a V-primer adapter, TCRs were subjected to 20 PCR cycles of amplification. Through in vitro transcription, the mRNA that had been isolated was amplified. One entry per CDR3 protein, called by TCRdb with MiXCR from the reads. The sample records about 44,000 distinct CDR3 sequences, 20% to 25% being singletons. Germline CDR1 is LNHNV and CDR2 is YYDKDF (reference sequence). The CDR3 runs to 14 residues. V lost 6 bases to trimming and J lost 5 bases; unmatched junction nucleotides: 8.

The V call is TRBV15, the J call TRBJ2-7; 9 nucleotides agree with TRBD1. The sequence was obtained from a male donor with prostate cancer. This specimen consisted of PBMCs, obtained after low-dose radiotherapy plus immunotherapy. CDR3 region: CATSDDRGYDEQYF. Here the CDR3 DNA reads TGTGCCACCAGTGACGACAGGGGGTACGACGAGCAGTACTTC.